The 10 T cell receptor beta chains below were found in one sample sequenced in a study of blood T cell repertoires in COVID-19. Profiled with immunoSEQ multiplex PCR; TCRdb holds only in-frame clones, not every one. This sample has 150,000 to 200,000 clones; about 85% occur once, and the top ten carry around 23%. Sequenced sample: PBMCs or T cells enriched from blood (not recorded which). Receptors originate from a woman aged 40 to 49 in a cohort exposed to, infected with or recovered from COVID-19 (not recorded which).

The chain has TRBV2 and TRBJ1-5; the D gene is possibly TRBD1 (6 bases). The V end lost 5 bases, the J end lost 6 bases, and 17 bases lay between the germline ends. Germline CDR1 reads SNHLY; CDR2 reads FYNNEI. The CDR3 consists of 15 residues. CDR3: CASSSQGLISQPQHF. For the CDR3, the DNA is TGTGCCAGCAGTTCACAGGGTTTGATTAGTCAGCCCCAGCATTTT.

The genes are TRBV2 and TRBJ1-2, with D unclear. The CDR3 sequence is 13 residues long. The germline gives CDR1 SNHLY, CDR2 FYNNEI. The V end lost 7 bases, the J end lost 0 bases, and 9 bases lay between the germline ends. The CDR3 sequence: CASKADTNYGYTF. The CDR3 region has the DNA TGTGCCAGCAAGGCGGATACTAACTATGGCTACACCTTC.

Concerning this clone: Other DNA sequences from this sample encode an identical CDR3 as well. V and J are TRBV5-1 and TRBJ2-5; TRBD2 matches at 12 bases. V dropped 4 bases and J dropped 2; count of bases not matched to a gene: 3. The germline V gene has CDR1 SGHRS and CDR2 YFSETQ. The CDR3 covers 15 residues. The CDR3 bases are TGCGCCAGCAGCCTGGGACTAGCGGGTCAAGAGACCCAGTACTTC. Translated: CASSLGLAGQETQYF.

The chain employs TRBV11-3 and TRBJ2-7; tentatively, D is TRBD1 (6 bases). This CDR3 has 14 residues. The V end lost 6 bases, the J end lost 3 bases, and 15 bases lay between the germline ends. Germline CDR1 and CDR2: SGHNT and YENEEA. This CDR3 reads CASRSRDNLYEQYF. In nucleotides, the CDR3 is TGTGCCAGCAGATCCCGGGACAACCTCTACGAGCAGTACTTC.

The J gene is TRBJ1-2, the V gene TRBV7-9, with TRBD1 as a possible D gene (5 bases). This CDR3 is built from 15 residues. The germline CDR1 and CDR2 sequences are SEHNR and FQNEAQ (reference sequence). V was cut by 4 bases and J by 2 bases, with 14 bases left in between. CDR3 amino acids: CASSWGDSINYGYTF. Written as DNA, the CDR3 is TGTGCCAGCAGCTGGGGGGATTCTATCAACTATGGCTACACCTTC.

The rearrangement uses TRBV29-1 and TRBJ2-7, with a possible D match to TRBD2 (5 bases). There are 14 residues in the CDR3. Germline V gene data show CDR1 as SQVTM and CDR2 as ANQGSEA. Trimming removed 7 bases at V and 0 bases at J, with 16 bases between. The CDR3, as DNA: TGCAGCGCCCAGAGCGTGACTAACTCCTACGAGCAGTACTTC. Translating it yields CSAQSVTNSYEQYF.

The chain combines TRBV7-9 with TRBJ2-7; the match to TRBD1 covers 7 bases. This CDR3 is 14 amino acids long. Germline CDR1 SEHNR, CDR2 FQNEAQ (reference sequence). J gave up 1 base and V 5 bases, and 5 bases lay outside the gene matches. The CDR3 is CASSPRDRSYEQYF. The CDR3 DNA sequence: TGTGCCAGCAGCCCCCGGGACAGATCCTACGAGCAGTACTTC. The full variable domain, in which reference TRBV7-9 and TRBJ2-7 provide the parts outside the CDR3, is DTGVSQNPRHKITKRGQNVTFRCDPISEHNRLYWYRQTLGQGPEFLTYFQNEAQLEKSRLLSDRFSAERPKGSFSTLEIQRTEQGDSAMYLCASSPRDRSYEQYFGPGTRLTVT.

The chain joins TRBV7-9 to TRBJ1-1; a weak D match, TRBD1 (6 bases). The CDR3 has 14 amino acids. Germline V lookup: CDR1 SEHNR, CDR2 FQNEAQ (reference sequence). Trimming shortened V by 4 bases and J by 4 bases, and 13 bases separated the two germline ends. The CDR3 DNA reads TGTGCCAGCAGCTCCCGGGGAGGGGGCACTGAAGCTTTCTTT. Protein: CASSSRGGGTEAFF.

The chain links TRBV13 to TRBJ2-6, with TRBD1 matching 9 bases. There are 19 residues in the CDR3. The junction had 11 bases not matched to a gene; V was cut back by 3 bases and J by 2 bases. Per germline, CDR1 PRHDT and CDR2 FYEKMQ (reference sequence). CDR3 bases: TGTGCCAGCAGCTTGATGAGGACAGGGGAAGTGGCTGGGGCCAACGTCCTGACTTTC. Its translation is CASSLMRTGEVAGANVLTF.

V gene TRBV4-1 combines with J gene TRBJ1-1; 8 nucleotides agree with TRBD1. The CDR3 covers 15 residues. The V gene end was trimmed by 4 bases and the J gene end by 0 bases; junction bases not matched to a gene: 4. Germline V gene lookup returns CDR1 MGHRA and CDR2 YSYEKL. DNA of the CDR3: TGCGCCAGCAGCCCTCGGACAGGGATGAACACTGAAGCTTTCTTT. Protein product: CASSPRTGMNTEAFF.